Here is one TCR beta chain with its context. Its specificity is not known. PCR was performed using 60 Vbeta and 13 Jbeta primers. Some clones are missing from TCRdb's copy, which holds only in-frame ones; the method was immunoSEQ multiplex PCR. The record lists 150,000 or so clones, of which the ten most abundant hold about 1.6%. This record belongs to a study of cytomegalovirus exposure and HLA in healthy donors. The trim removed 6 bases at V and 5 bases at J, leaving 6 bases unmatched. This CDR3 is 14 amino acids long. Per germline, CDR1 MDHEN and CDR2 SYDVKM. Whole-study results and caveats: Within an earlier analysis, most TCR beta V segments proved productive either about 87% or about 30% of the time. Presence/absence analyses assumed roughly uniform sequencing depth across donors, which may not hold. The likely origin of a cluster of highly shared sequence variants was a sequencing artifact. Later examination showed HLA-associated TCR beta chains had greater clonal expansion than equally common others.

This chain connects TRBV28 to TRBJ1-5, with TRBD1 matching 8 bases. The sequencing input was PBMCs. The TCR was taken from a woman aged 50 to 65 in good health and CMV-seronegative. CDR3 sequence (DNA): TGTGCCAGCAGCCCGACAGGGGTCCATCAGCCCCAGCATTTT. Protein product: CASSPTGVHQPQHF. The variable domain in full, completed from reference TRBV28 and TRBJ1-5, reads DVKVTQSSRYLVKRTGEKVFLECVQDMDHENMFWYRQDPGLGLRLIYFSYDVKMKEKGDIPEGYSVSREKKERFSLILESASTNQTSMYLCASSPTGVHQPQHFGDGTRLSIL.